This TCR beta chain was documented in a study of cytomegalovirus exposure and HLA in healthy donors. Study-wide points: Researchers catalogued 164 TCR beta chains as cytomegalovirus-associated. Compared with the approximately 700-donor mean, an Asian-associated ancestry cluster reportedly had fewer N-insertions, according to a later analysis. TCR beta sequences numbering under 20,000 were associated with HLA alleles at 0.05 false discovery rate in a later analysis.

Donors consisted of healthy bone marrow donors. The V gene lost 6 bases and the J gene lost 0 bases, with 17 bases spanning the gap. There are 16 residues in the CDR3. CDR1 and CDR2 (germline): ENHRY, SYGVKD. Concerning this clone: Its antigen is undetermined.

Both 60 Vbeta primers and 13 Jbeta primers went into the PCR. Sequenced by immunoSEQ multiplex PCR; TCRdb stores in-frame clones only, minus some. The repertoire holds about 140,000 clones, with 60% to 80% as singletons. The chain combines TRBV10-3 with TRBJ1-1, with D possibly TRBD1 on 5 matching bases. Sequencing was done on a sample of PBMCs. The sequence derives from a male donor in good health and CMV-seronegative. In DNA, the CDR3 is TGTGCCATCAGCGAAGCTAATAGACAGATGAACACTGAAGCTTTCTTT. Amino acid sequence: CAISEANRQMNTEAFF.